The 3 T cell receptor beta chains in this list originate from one sample, sequenced in a study of response to subunit inactivated influenza vaccine listed by TCRdb under 2018. Library prep was done by RT-PCR. The sequencer listed for this sample is Illumina HiSeq 2500. TCRdb cleaned the public reads at Q25 with fastp, built clones with MiXCR and kept in-frame beta chains. Every distinct CDR3 protein forms one entry, paired with its most common genes and DNA. The sample records about 310,000 distinct CDR3 sequences, approximately 21% of which are singletons. Of the sample, 9% to 12% is held by the ten largest clones. Sequencing was performed on PBMCs from blood, taken less than 22 months after vaccination. The receptors derive from a man in his fifties or sixties who received an inactivated influenza vaccine. Donor details come from another sample of the same person, matched by shared clones.

The table lists this clonotype with a few counts. CDR3 protein: CASSLEGTTNTEAFF. CDR3 DNA: TGTGCCAGCAGCTTAGAGGGCACCACGAACACTGAAGCTTTCTTT. The V gene is TRBV7-9, the J gene TRBJ1-1; no definite D call. Trimming stripped 1 base from V and 1 base from J, with 10 bases between. CDR1 is SEHNR and CDR2 is FQNEAQ in the germline V gene (reference sequence). The length of the CDR3 is 15 residues.

The J gene is TRBJ2-3, the V gene TRBV5-1; TRBD1 matches 7 bases. Germline CDR1 reads SGHRS; CDR2 reads YFSETQ. Trimming took 5 bases from V and 3 from J; bases not matched to a gene: 9. The CDR3 totals 15 residues. The CDR3 nucleotides are TGCGCCAGCAGTCGCGACAGGGCAGTGACAGATACGCAGTATTTT. It encodes CASSRDRAVTDTQYF.

Concerning this clonotype itself: At one end the junction does not follow the germline gene, possibly because of a read error. J is TRBJ1-1 and V is TRBV5-1; a weak D match, TRBD1 (5 bases). The CDR3 is made up of 14 amino acids. Germline V gives CDR1 SGHRS, CDR2 YFSETQ. The CDR3 DNA sequence: TGCGCCAGCAGCTCGGGGGGTATTTACACTGAAGCTTTATTT. Encoded protein: CASSSGGIYTEALF.